The 8 T cell receptor beta chains below all came from one sample that was sequenced in a study of regulatory T cells in long-lasting Graves disease (dated by TCRdb to the early 2020s). Receptor amplification or capture employed multiplex PCR. Sequencing was carried out with an Illumina HiSeq 4000. To build TCR beta libraries, CDR3 regions were amplified by Arm-PCR using iRepertoire HTBI primers. TCRdb took the public reads, trimmed them with fastp at Q25, ran MiXCR for clone calling and kept in-frame beta chains. Under each unique CDR3 protein, matching rows form one entry showing the most common genes and DNA. For this sample the table gives 500,000 to 800,000 distinct CDR3 sequences, of which 25% to 35% were detected only once. Under 55% of the sample rests with the top ten. The time point label here, explained by the study, means: persistent/refractory GD, antithyroid drugs over 5 years with positive TRAb. RNA was extracted from PBMCs in TRIzol for both TCR sequencing and RNA sequencing.

Sample: peripheral blood mononuclear cells (PBMCs), taken when the disease was refractory, from a patient treated with antithyroid drugs. The receptors derive from a female donor with Graves disease.

This sequence joins TRBV30 and TRBJ1-2; TRBD1 matches 10 bases. CDR3 size: 13 residues. V shed 2 bases, J shed 8 bases, and the junction held 5 bases outside the gene matches. Germline CDR1 and CDR2: GTSNPN and SVGIG (reference sequence). DNA of the CDR3: TGTGCCTGGAGTCCTGGGACAGGGGTAGGCTACACCTTC. It yields the protein CAWSPGTGVGYTF.

This clonotype was counted at least ten times. The chain has TRBV11-2 and TRBJ2-2, with 7 bases lining up with TRBD2. The J segment lost 3 bases and the V segment lost 2 bases, leaving 0 bases of the junction unmatched. Germline V CDR1 and CDR2: SGHAT, FQNNGV. This CDR3 has 14 amino acids. The CDR3 coding sequence is TGTGCCAGCAGCTTAACTAGCGACACCGGGGAGCTGTTTTTT. Translation: CASSLTSDTGELFF. The variable domain in full, with the rest retrieved from reference TRBV11-2 and TRBJ2-2, is EAGVAQSPRYKIIEKRQSVAFWCNPISGHATLYWYQQILGQGPKLLIQFQNNGVVDDSQLPKDRFSAERLKGVDSTLKIQPAKLEDSAVYLCASSLTSDTGELFFGEGSRLTVL.

The table lists this clonotype with many counts. The chain is built from TRBV12-3 or TRBV12-4 and TRBJ1-2; no definite D call. This CDR3 is 14 amino acids long. Trimming pared 0 bases from V and 8 bases from J, leaving 13 bases between. CDR3 DNA sequence: TGTGCCAGCAGTTTAGCGGACGGCCTGGGAGGCTACACCTTC. It specifies CASSLADGLGGYTF.

There are a few counts of this clonotype. One end of the junction is discordant with germline, which a read error may explain. This chain joins TRBV24-1 and TRBJ1-5; tentatively, D is TRBD1 (6 bases). The CDR3 sequence is 11 residues long. CDR1 KGHDR and CDR2 SFDVKD come from the germline V gene. The CDR3 DNA reads TGTGCCACCAGTGACCCAGGACAGTACTCCTTT. Translation gives CATSDPGQYSF.

In this sample, this clonotype turned up many times. The V and J genes are TRBV2 and TRBJ1-1, with 7 positions matching TRBD1. Germline-derived CDR1 and CDR2 are SNHLY and FYNNEI. The CDR3 is made up of 11 amino acids. V shed 6 bases and J 7 bases; nucleotides not matched to a gene: 2. CDR3 sequence (DNA): TGTGCCAGCAGAGGACAGGTTGAAGCTTTCTTT. This translates into CASRGQVEAFF.

In this sample, this clonotype turned up a few times. The chain links TRBV4-1 to TRBJ2-5; no clear D gene. Trimming took off 0 bases at V and 5 bases at J, with 10 bases between the two ends. CDR3 size: 14 residues. Per the germline V gene, CDR1 is MGHRA and CDR2 is YSYEKL. For the CDR3, the DNA is TGCGCCAGCAGCCAAGAGAACAAGTTGGAGACCCAGTACTTC. It specifies CASSQENKLETQYF.

The chain is built from TRBV5-6 and TRBJ1-4; D is uncertain. Germline-derived CDR1 and CDR2 are SGHDT and YYEEEE. This CDR3 is built from 15 residues. Trimming took off 0 bases at V and 7 bases at J, with 13 bases between the two ends. CDR3 bases: TGTGCCAGCAGCTTGGCTGACGGGTTGGGTGAAAAACTGTTTTTT. Residues: CASSLADGLGEKLFF.

This clonotype is a singleton in its sample. The CDR3 DNA follows: TGCGCCAGCAGCCAAGAATTAGCCTATGGCTACACCTTC. Its protein product is CASSQELAYGYTF. This chain connects TRBV4-1 to TRBJ1-2, with unresolved D. With 0 bases removed from V and 4 bases from J, the gap between germline ends came to 6 bases. This CDR3 has 13 residues. From germline, CDR1 is MGHRA and CDR2 YSYEKL.